This T cell receptor beta chain derives from a study of control samples from healthy donors and cancer patients. Here immunoSEQ multiplex PCR was the method, and the copy in TCRdb shows in-frame clones only, minus some. The sample yields about 200,000 clones, of which the top ten take up around 2%. Between the trimmed V and J ends, which lost 4 bases and 1 base, there was a span of 13 bases. Germline CDR1 reads MGHRA; CDR2 reads YSYEKL. The CDR3 has 15 amino acids. Sequences were obtained from blood. This chain joins TRBV4-1 and TRBJ1-1; D is ambiguous. This TCR was recovered from a woman aged 30 to 39 in good health. The CDR3 protein is CASSPPVGQNTEAFF. CDR3 sequence (DNA): TGCGCCAGCAGCCCTCCGGTAGGCCAGAACACTGAAGCTTTCTTT.